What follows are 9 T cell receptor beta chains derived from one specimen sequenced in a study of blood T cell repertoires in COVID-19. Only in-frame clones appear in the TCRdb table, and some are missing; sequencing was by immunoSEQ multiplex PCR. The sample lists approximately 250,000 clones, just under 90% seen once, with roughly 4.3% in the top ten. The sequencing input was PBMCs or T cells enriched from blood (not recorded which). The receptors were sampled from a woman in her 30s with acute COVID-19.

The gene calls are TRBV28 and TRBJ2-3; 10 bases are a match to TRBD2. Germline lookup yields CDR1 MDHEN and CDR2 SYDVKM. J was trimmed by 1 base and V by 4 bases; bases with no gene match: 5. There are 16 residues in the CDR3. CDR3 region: CASSWVAGGGTDTQYF. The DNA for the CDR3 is TGTGCCAGCAGTTGGGTAGCGGGAGGAGGCACAGATACGCAGTATTTT.

In nucleotides, the CDR3 is TGTGCCAGTAGCCCCGGACAGGGGGTGCGGGAGCAGTACTTC. Translation: CASSPGQGVREQYF. The V call is TRBV19, the J call TRBJ2-7; 10 bases are shared with TRBD1. CDR3 length equals 14 residues. The ends lost 6 bases at V and 7 bases at J; junction bases unmatched: 9. From germline, CDR1 is LNHDA and CDR2 SQIVND (reference sequence).

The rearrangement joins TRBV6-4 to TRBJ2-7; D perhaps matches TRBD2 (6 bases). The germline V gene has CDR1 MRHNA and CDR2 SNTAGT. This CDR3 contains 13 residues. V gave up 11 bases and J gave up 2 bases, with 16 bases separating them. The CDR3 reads CARLASATYEQYF. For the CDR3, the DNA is TGTGCCCGCCTCGCTAGCGCAACCTACGAGCAGTACTTC.

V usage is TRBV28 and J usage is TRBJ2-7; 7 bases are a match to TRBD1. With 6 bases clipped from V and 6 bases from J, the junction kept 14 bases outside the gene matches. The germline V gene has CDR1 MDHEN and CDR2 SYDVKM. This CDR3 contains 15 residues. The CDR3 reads CASRFQGQPNREQYF. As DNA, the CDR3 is TGTGCCAGCAGATTCCAGGGACAGCCAAATCGCGAGCAGTACTTC.

CDR3 bases: TGTGCCACCGAGACTAGAACAAGAGATACGCAGTATTTT. It translates to CATETRTRDTQYF. The genes are TRBV7-8 and TRBJ2-3; tentative D call: TRBD2 (6 bases). Germline CDR1 SGHVS, CDR2 FQNEAQ. The CDR3 covers 13 residues. V shed 10 bases and J shed 5 bases, with 16 bases lying between them. The full variable domain, rest sourced from reference TRBV7-8 and TRBJ2-3, is GAGVSQSPRYKVAKRGQDVALRCDPISGHVSLFWYQQALGQGPEFLTYFQNEAQLDKSGLPSDRFFAERPEGSVSTLKIQRTQQEDSAVYLCATETRTRDTQYFGPGTRLTVL.

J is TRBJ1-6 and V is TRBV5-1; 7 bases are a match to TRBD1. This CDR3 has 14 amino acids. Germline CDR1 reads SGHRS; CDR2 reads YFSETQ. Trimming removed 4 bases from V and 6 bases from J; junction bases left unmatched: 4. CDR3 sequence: CASSRDSPNSPLHF. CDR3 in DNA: TGCGCCAGCAGCCGGGACAGCCCTAATTCACCCCTCCACTTT.

The CDR3 loop is CASSYPRYGTDENTEAFF. The CDR3, as DNA: TGTGCCAGCAGTTACCCTAGATACGGGACAGACGAGAACACTGAAGCTTTCTTT. V is TRBV6-2 or TRBV6-3 and J is TRBJ1-1, with 7 bases aligning to TRBD1. After removal of 2 bases from V and 1 base from J, the junction contained 13 bases not matched to a gene. The CDR3 sequence is 18 residues long. The germline CDR1 and CDR2 sequences are MNHEY and SVGEGT.

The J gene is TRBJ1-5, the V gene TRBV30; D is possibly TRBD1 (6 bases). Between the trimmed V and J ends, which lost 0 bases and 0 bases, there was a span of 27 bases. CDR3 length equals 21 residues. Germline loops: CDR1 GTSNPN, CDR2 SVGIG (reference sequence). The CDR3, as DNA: TGTGCCTGGAGTGTACAGGGAGTCCATATCATTATTACATATAGCAATCAGCCCCAGCATTTT. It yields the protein CAWSVQGVHIIITYSNQPQHF.

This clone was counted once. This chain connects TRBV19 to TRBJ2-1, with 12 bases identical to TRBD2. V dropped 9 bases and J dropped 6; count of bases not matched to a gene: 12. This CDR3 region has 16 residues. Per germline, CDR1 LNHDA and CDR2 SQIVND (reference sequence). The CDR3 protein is CASLQGASGRANEQFF. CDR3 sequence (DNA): TGTGCCAGCCTACAGGGGGCTAGCGGGAGGGCCAATGAGCAGTTCTTC.